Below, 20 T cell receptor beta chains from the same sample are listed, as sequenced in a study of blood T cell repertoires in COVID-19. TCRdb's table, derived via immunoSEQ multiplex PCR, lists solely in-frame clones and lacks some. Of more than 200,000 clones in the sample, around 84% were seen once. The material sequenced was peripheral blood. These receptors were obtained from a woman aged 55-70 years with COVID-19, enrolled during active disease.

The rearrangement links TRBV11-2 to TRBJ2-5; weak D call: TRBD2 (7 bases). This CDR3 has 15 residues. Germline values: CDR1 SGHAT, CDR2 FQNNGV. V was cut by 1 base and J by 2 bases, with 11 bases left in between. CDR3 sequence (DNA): TGTGCCAGCAGCTTAGGGGGAGGGGGGCAAGAGACCCAGTACTTC. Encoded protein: CASSLGGGGQETQYF.

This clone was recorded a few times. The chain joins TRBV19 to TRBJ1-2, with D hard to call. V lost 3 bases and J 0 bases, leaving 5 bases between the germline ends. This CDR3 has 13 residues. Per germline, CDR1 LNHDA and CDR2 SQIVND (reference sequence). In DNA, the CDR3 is TGTGCCAGTAGTATTGCAGCTAACTATGGCTACACCTTC. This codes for CASSIAANYGYTF.

CDR3 sequence (DNA): TGTGCCAGCAGCTTAGGGGCTACTGAAGCTTTCTTT. This encodes CASSLGATEAFF. This chain joins TRBV7-9 and TRBJ1-1; D unclear. This CDR3 spans 12 amino acids. V lost 1 base, J lost 5 bases, and 5 bases lay in between. Germline lookup yields CDR1 SEHNR and CDR2 FQNEAQ (reference sequence).

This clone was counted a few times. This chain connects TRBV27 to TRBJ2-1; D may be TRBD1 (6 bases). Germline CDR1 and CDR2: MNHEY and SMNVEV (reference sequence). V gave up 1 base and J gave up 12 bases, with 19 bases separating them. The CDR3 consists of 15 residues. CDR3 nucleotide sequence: TGTGCCAGCAGTTTATTGGGGGAAACAGGGCTGGGGCAGTTCTTC. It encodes CASSLLGETGLGQFF.

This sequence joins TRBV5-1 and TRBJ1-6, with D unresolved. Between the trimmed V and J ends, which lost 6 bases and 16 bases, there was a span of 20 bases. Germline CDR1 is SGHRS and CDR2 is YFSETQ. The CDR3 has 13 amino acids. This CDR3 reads CASTLGEYSPLHF. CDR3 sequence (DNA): TGCGCCAGCACCCTTGGAGAGTACTCTCCTCTCCACTTT.

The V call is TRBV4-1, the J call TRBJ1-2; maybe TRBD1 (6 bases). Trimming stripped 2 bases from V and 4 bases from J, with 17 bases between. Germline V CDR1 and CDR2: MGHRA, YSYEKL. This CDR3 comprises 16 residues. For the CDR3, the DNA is TGCGCCAGCAGCCAAAAAACAACAGGGTATGGCTATGGCTACACCTTC. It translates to CASSQKTTGYGYGYTF.

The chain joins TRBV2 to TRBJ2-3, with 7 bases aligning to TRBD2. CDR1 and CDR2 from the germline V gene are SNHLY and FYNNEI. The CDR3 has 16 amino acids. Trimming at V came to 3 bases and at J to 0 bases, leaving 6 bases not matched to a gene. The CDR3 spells CASSEWGGSSTDTQYF. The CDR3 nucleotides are TGTGCCAGCAGTGAGTGGGGGGGGTCTAGCACAGATACGCAGTATTTT.

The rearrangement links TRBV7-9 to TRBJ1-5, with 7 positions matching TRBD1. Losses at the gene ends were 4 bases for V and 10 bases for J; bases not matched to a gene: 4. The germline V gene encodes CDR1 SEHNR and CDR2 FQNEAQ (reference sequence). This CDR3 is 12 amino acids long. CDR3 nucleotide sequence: TGTGCCAGCAGCTCAGGGGGAGAACCCCAGCATTTT. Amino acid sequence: CASSSGGEPQHF.

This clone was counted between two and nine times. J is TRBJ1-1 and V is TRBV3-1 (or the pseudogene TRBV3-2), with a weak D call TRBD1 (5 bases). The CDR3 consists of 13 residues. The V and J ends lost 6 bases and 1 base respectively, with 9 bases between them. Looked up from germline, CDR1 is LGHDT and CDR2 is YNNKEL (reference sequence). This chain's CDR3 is CASSYTGNTEAFF. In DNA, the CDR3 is TGTGCCAGCAGTTACACAGGGAACACTGAAGCTTTCTTT.

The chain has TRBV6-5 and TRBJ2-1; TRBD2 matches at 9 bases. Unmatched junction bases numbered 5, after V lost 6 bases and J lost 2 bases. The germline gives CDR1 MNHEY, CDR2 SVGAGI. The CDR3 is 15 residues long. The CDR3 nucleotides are TGTGCCAGCAGACCGCGGGGGGGTCCCTACAATGAGCAGTTCTTC. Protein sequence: CASRPRGGPYNEQFF.

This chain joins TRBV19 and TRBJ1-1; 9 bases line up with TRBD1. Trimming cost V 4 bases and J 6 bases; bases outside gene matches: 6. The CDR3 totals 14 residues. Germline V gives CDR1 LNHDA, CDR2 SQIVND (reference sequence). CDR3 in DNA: TGTGCCAGTAGTACCCAACAGGGGGCGTCTGAAGCTTTCTTT. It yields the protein CASSTQQGASEAFF. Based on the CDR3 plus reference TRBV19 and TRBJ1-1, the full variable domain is DGGITQSPKYLFRKEGQNVTLSCEQNLNHDAMYWYRQDPGQGLRLIYYSQIVNDFQKGDIAEGYSVSREKKESFPLTVTSAQKNPTAFYLCASSTQQGASEAFFGQGTRLTVV.

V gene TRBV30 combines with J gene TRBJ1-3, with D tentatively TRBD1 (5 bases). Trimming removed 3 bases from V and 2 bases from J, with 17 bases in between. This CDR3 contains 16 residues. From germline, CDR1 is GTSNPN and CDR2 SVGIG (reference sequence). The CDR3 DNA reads TGTGCCTGGAGCACAGGATCCCGAGAGACTGGAAACACCATATATTTT. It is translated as CAWSTGSRETGNTIYF.

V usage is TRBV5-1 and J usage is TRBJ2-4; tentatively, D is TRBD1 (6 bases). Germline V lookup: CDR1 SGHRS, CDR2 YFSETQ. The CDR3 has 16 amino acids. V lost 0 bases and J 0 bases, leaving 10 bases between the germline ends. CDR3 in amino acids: CASSLGQALAKNIQYF. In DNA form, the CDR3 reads TGCGCCAGCAGCTTGGGACAGGCTCTAGCCAAAAACATTCAGTACTTC.

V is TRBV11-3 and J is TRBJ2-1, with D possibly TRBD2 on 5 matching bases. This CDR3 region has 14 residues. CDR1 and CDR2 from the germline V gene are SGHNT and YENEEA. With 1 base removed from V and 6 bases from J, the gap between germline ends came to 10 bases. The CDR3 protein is CASSLGPTINEQFF. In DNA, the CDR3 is TGTGCCAGCAGCTTAGGTCCGACTATCAATGAGCAGTTCTTC.

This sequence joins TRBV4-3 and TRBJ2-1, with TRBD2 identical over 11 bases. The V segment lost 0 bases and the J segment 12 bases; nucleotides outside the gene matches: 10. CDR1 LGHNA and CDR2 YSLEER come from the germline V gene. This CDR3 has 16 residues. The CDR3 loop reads CASSQEVSGRAGGQFF. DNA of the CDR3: TGCGCCAGCAGCCAAGAAGTTAGCGGGAGGGCCGGGGGGCAGTTCTTC.

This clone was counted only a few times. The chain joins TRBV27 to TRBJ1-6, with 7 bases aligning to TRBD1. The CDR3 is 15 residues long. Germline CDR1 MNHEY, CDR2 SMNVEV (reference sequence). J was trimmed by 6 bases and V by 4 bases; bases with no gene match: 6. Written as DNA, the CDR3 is TGTGCCAGCAGTTACTGGACAGGTGGTAATTCACCCCTCCACTTT. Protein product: CASSYWTGGNSPLHF.

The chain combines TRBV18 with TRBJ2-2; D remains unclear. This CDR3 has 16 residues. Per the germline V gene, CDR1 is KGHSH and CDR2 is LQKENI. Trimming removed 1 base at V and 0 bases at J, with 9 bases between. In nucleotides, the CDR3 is TGTGCCAGCTCACCACTTCTAGTTACGAACACCGGGGAGCTGTTTTTT. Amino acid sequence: CASSPLLVTNTGELFF.

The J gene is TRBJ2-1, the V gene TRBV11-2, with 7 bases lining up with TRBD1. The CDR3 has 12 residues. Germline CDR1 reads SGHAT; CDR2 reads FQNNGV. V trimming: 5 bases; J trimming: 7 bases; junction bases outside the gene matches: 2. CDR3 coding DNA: TGTGCCAGCAGCACGACAGGGAATGAGCAGTTCTTC. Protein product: CASSTTGNEQFF.

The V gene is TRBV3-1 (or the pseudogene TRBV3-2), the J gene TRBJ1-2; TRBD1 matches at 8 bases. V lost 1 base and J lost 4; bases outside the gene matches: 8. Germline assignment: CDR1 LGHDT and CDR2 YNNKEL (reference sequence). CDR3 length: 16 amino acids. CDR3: CASSQVVTGGVYGYTF. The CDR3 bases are TGTGCCAGCAGCCAAGTTGTCACAGGGGGGGTCTATGGCTACACCTTC.

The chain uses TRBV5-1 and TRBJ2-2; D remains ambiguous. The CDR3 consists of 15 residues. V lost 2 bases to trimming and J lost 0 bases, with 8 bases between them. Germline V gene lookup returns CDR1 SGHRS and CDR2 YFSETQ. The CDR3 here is CASSLSLANTGELFF. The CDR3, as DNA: TGCGCCAGCAGCTTATCCCTAGCGAACACCGGGGAGCTGTTTTTT.